This is a list of T cell receptor beta chains from one sample in a study of cytotoxic CD8 clonotypes in ibrutinib-treated CLL. Profiling relied on immunoSEQ multiplex PCR, and the TCRdb table lists in-frame clones only, not all of them. The sample lists approximately 100,000 clones; 70% to 80% were seen once. The sample here was PBMCs, taken after 12 months of ibrutinib treatment. These receptors were taken from a human donor with chronic lymphocytic leukemia. CDR3s include the opening cysteine and the closing phenylalanine or tryptophan.

j_call,v_call,cdr3_aa
TRBJ2-5,TRBV7-2,CASSLVHVGPQETQYF
TRBJ2-3,TRBV6-6,CASSSRDTQYF
TRBJ2-7,TRBV10-3,CAAQTGGTYEQYF
TRBJ1-3,TRBV5-1,CASSLAGGKGTAGNTIYF
TRBJ1-4,TRBV10-2,CASRQGGEKLFF
TRBJ2-1,TRBV19,CASSIQRGGYEQFF
TRBJ2-2,TRBV11-3,CASSLDLAPGTGELFF
TRBJ2-1,TRBV4-2,CASSQTGSSYNEQFF
TRBJ1-1,TRBV15,CATGWDRNTEAFF
TRBJ1-4,TRBV5-1,CASSLSTANEKLFF
TRBJ1-3,TRBV2,CASSDARLSGNTIYF
TRBJ2-1,TRBV7-3,CASSPGLAYNEQFF
TRBJ2-3,TRBV6-6,CASRGFSTDTQYF
TRBJ1-4,TRBV15,CATSRDLQLYGEKLFF
TRBJ2-7,TRBV7-9,CASSWTGVDEQYF
TRBJ2-7,TRBV5-1,CASSYRQGEDEQYF
TRBJ2-7,TRBV15,CATSTRDQTYEQYF
TRBJ2-1,TRBV7-2,CASSGSSYNEQFF
TRBJ1-4,TRBV30,CAWSDGGTVSEKLFF
TRBJ2-2,TRBV2,CASSDPTGGFTGELFF
TRBJ2-2,TRBV7-9,CASSLEEVGELFF
TRBJ1-1,TRBV7-6,CASSAGTVNTEAFF
TRBJ2-5,TRBV15,CATSRGQQETQYF
TRBJ2-3,TRBV6-6,CASRGDTDTQYF
TRBJ2-1,TRBV11-3,CASSDRETYNEQFF
TRBJ1-2,TRBV5-6,CASSLWDRVFHGYTF
TRBJ1-1,TRBV5-1,CASSPGSTEAFF
TRBJ1-2,TRBV5-6,CASSRAGGQGYGYTF
TRBJ1-1,TRBV18,CASSYGPTEAFF
TRBJ2-1,TRBV6-6,CASSYPGQGYNEQFF
TRBJ1-1,TRBV19,CATRQGGRMNTEAFF
TRBJ1-4,TRBV4-1,CASSTPNEKLFF
TRBJ1-5,TRBV7-8,CASSQQGLSNQPQHF
TRBJ1-2,TRBV5-5,CASSINPGSGGYTF
TRBJ2-5,TRBV6-7,CAHRDFRAFQETQYF
TRBJ1-2,TRBV30,CAWAQFGGGYTF
TRBJ1-1,TRBV5-1,CASRRTQGADTEAFF
TRBJ2-5,TRBV6-1,CASNFDRGETQYF
TRBJ2-4,TRBV4-3,CASSPGVENIQYF
TRBJ2-5,TRBV29-1,CSVWGRGETQYF
TRBJ1-1,TRBV6-5,CASSRRGGNTEAFF
TRBJ2-1,TRBV11-2,CASSLAPPSYNEQFF
TRBJ1-5,TRBV7-8,CASSLVGQPQHF
TRBJ2-1,TRBV6-1,CASSESDWFEEEQFF
TRBJ1-2,TRBV5-1,CASSLGAPYGYTF
TRBJ1-6,TRBV18,CASSPAGINSPLHF
TRBJ2-7,TRBV25-1,CASSDTGITYEQYF
TRBJ1-2,TRBV5-1,CASSLGQGAYGYTF
TRBJ2-3,TRBV7-6,CASSLGAGGADTQYF
TRBJ1-2,TRBV7-2,CASSSGQGSGGYTF
TRBJ2-1,TRBV7-3,CASSPLAGAYLVNEQFF
TRBJ2-5,TRBV5-1,CASMYPGETQYF
TRBJ1-5,TRBV30,CAWKGQGRSNQPQHF